Listed below are T cell receptor beta chains from one sample, sequenced in a study of blood T cell repertoires in COVID-19. TCRdb's table, derived via immunoSEQ multiplex PCR, lists solely in-frame clones and lacks some. The table shows 230,000 or so clones, with 80% to 90% occurring only once. What was sequenced was peripheral blood. The origin of the receptors is a man aged 35 to 55 with active or convalescent COVID-19. Both conserved end residues are part of each CDR3. A D gene is named only where the DNA matches it firmly. Clone size is given for some rows only: seen once, a few or many times, or a class if the clone is expanded.

J,D,V,size,CDR3,DNA
TRBJ1-5,.,TRBV6-2/TRBV6-3,once,CASSYGELGNQPQHF,TGTGCCAGCAGTTACGGAGAGTTAGGCAATCAGCCCCAGCATTTT
TRBJ1-5,.,TRBV19,.,CASSGKGDQPQHF,TGTGCCAGTAGTGGGAAGGGGGATCAGCCCCAGCATTTT
TRBJ2-2,.,TRBV7-8,.,CASSLGNRVTGELFF,TGTGCCAGCAGCTTAGGGAACAGGGTCACCGGGGAGCTGTTTTTT
TRBJ2-7,TRBD1,TRBV5-1,.,CASSLGGTGSSEQYF,TGCGCCAGCAGCTTGGGTGGGACAGGGTCTAGCGAGCAGTACTTC
TRBJ2-3,.,TRBV2,.,CASSWGLGSDTQYF,TGTGCCAGCAGCTGGGGACTGGGGTCAGATACGCAGTATTTT
TRBJ1-3,.,TRBV5-6,.,CASSLKDSSSGNTIYF,TGTGCCAGCAGCCTTAAAGACAGCAGCTCTGGAAACACCATATATTTT
TRBJ2-1,TRBD2,TRBV7-3,.,CASSLLAGGRYNEQFF,TGTGCCAGCAGCTTACTAGCGGGAGGGAGGTACAATGAGCAGTTCTTC
TRBJ1-5,TRBD1,TRBV2,.,CASRGQGGSNQPQHF,TGTGCCAGCAGGGGACAGGGGGGGAGCAATCAGCCCCAGCATTTT
TRBJ1-4,.,TRBV7-9,.,CASELELETFGEKLFF,TGTGCCAGCGAGCTAGAACTAGAGACGTTTGGGGAAAAACTGTTTTTT
TRBJ2-1,.,TRBV10-3,.,CAISESSVDEQFF,TGTGCCATCAGTGAGTCTAGCGTGGATGAGCAGTTCTTC
TRBJ2-3,TRBD2,TRBV4-3,.,CASSQATSGADTQYF,TGCGCCAGCAGCCAAGCGACTAGCGGGGCAGATACGCAGTATTTT
TRBJ1-4,TRBD1,TRBV24-1,.,CATTYKGASEKLFF,TGTGCCACAACCTACAAGGGGGCGAGTGAAAAACTGTTTTTT
TRBJ1-2,.,TRBV7-9,.,CASSSGQLYGYTF,TGTGCCAGCAGCTCCGGACAGCTCTATGGCTACACCTTC
TRBJ2-5,TRBD2,TRBV24-1,.,CATSDSRTSGRVETQYF,TGTGCCACCAGTGATTCCCGGACTAGCGGGAGGGTCGAGACCCAGTACTTC
TRBJ2-1,.,TRBV2,.,CASIQNPQSNKFF,TGTGCCAGCATCCAAAACCCCCAGTCCAATAAGTTCTTC
TRBJ1-2,.,TRBV7-2,.,CASSFGQLYGYTF,TGTGCCAGCAGCTTCGGACAGCTCTATGGCTACACCTTC
TRBJ1-4,TRBD1,TRBV27,.,CASSLTGEEKLFF,TGTGCCAGCAGTTTGACAGGGGAGGAAAAACTGTTTTTT